The 26 T cell receptor beta chains below come from one sample, sequenced in a study of monozygotic twins with inflammatory bowel disease. TCRdb re-called the 5' RACE reads and catalogs CDR3 proteins one per entry, DNA excluded. This repertoire includes fewer than 400,000 distinct CDR3 sequences. Sequences were obtained from blood. All receptors derive from a human donor with ulcerative colitis or Crohn's disease, or a healthy co-twin of an affected twin (not recorded which).

This chain links TRBV6-4 with TRBJ1-6; with no DNA, the TCRdb D assignment of TRBD1 cannot be verified. The CDR3 length is 13 residues. Germline-derived CDR1 and CDR2 are MRHNA and SNTAGT. The CDR3: CASRETGHSPLHF.

J is TRBJ1-5 and V is TRBV6-2 or TRBV6-3; TCRdb outputs TRBD1, but without DNA this stays unchecked. The CDR3 runs 17 residues. The germline CDR1 and CDR2 sequences are MNHEY and SVGEGT. This CDR3 reads CASRETGLIGYNQPQHF.

The chain recombines TRBV7-2 with TRBJ2-7; the TCRdb D gene call, TRBD2, has no DNA to confirm it. CDR3 length: 15 residues. Germline CDR1 and CDR2: SGHTA and FQGNSA. Here the CDR3 reads CASSLSGLGTLEQYF.

This chain links TRBV12-3 or TRBV12-4 with TRBJ2-7; with no DNA, the TCRdb D assignment of TRBD2 cannot be verified. The CDR3 loop spans 16 amino acids. The CDR3 here is CASRRQGGTSGYEQYF.

This rearrangement joins TRBV20-1 to TRBJ2-3; TCRdb lists TRBD2, though no DNA is available to test this call. Germline V lookup: CDR1 DFQATT, CDR2 SNEGSKA (reference sequence). The CDR3 consists of 14 residues. This chain's CDR3 is CSAREAGMADTQYF.

This sequence joins TRBV24-1 and TRBJ2-2. The CDR3 sequence is 16 residues long. CDR1 is KGHDR, CDR2 SFDVKD, per germline. This CDR3 is CATSDLNLDRTGELFF.

This CDR3 reads CSARDSQGQETQYF. This sequence joins TRBV20-1 and TRBJ2-5. Germline CDR1 DFQATT, CDR2 SNEGSKA (reference sequence). The CDR3 contains 14 residues.

The rearrangement uses TRBV18 and TRBJ2-7; TCRdb indicates TRBD1, and absent DNA this call remains unverified. Germline CDR1 and CDR2: KGHSH and LQKENI. The CDR3 is made up of 14 amino acids. The CDR3 is CASSDGGGSYEQYF.

The V call is TRBV18, the J call TRBJ2-7; TCRdb designates TRBD2, a call that cannot be tested without DNA. The CDR3 contains 15 residues. Germline assignment: CDR1 KGHSH and CDR2 LQKENI. The CDR3 sequence: CARSPIEAVPYEQYF.

This chain connects TRBV7-9 to TRBJ1-2. The CDR3 is 14 amino acids. Germline V gives CDR1 SEHNR, CDR2 FQNEAQ (reference sequence). CDR3 loop: CASSLMTAASVYTF. Together with reference TRBV7-9 and TRBJ1-2, the CDR3 gives the full variable domain: DTGVSQNPRHKITKRGQNVTFRCDPISEHNRLYWYRQTLGQGPEFLTYFQNEAQLEKSRLLSDRFSAERPKGSFSTLEIQRTEQGDSAMYLCASSLMTAASVYTFGSGTRLTVV.

The J gene is TRBJ1-1, the V gene TRBV6-1. The CDR3 is 15 residues long. Germline CDR1 reads MNHNS; CDR2 reads SASEGT. The CDR3 region is CASKYNRWGNTEAFF.

This chain uses TRBV20-1 with TRBJ2-7; without DNA, the TCRdb call of TRBD1 cannot be checked. In germline, CDR1 is DFQATT, CDR2 SNEGSKA (reference sequence). This CDR3 contains 12 residues. The CDR3 protein is CSLNPGAREQYF.

V gene TRBV5-1 combines with J gene TRBJ1-3. This CDR3 is built from 17 residues. Looked up from germline, CDR1 is SGHRS and CDR2 is YFSETQ. CDR3 region: CASSLEGWQNFGNTIYF. The full variable domain, rest sourced from reference TRBV5-1 and TRBJ1-3, is KAGVTQTPRYLIKTRGQQVTLSCSPISGHRSVSWYQQTPGQGLQFLFEYFSETQRNKGNFPGRFSGRQFSNSRSEMNVSTLELGDSALYLCASSLEGWQNFGNTIYFGEGSWLTVV.

This sequence joins TRBV11-2 and TRBJ2-1. The CDR3 length is 15 residues. Germline V gives CDR1 SGHAT, CDR2 FQNNGV. CDR3 residues: CASSLNRGPYNEQFF.

The chain combines TRBV7-9 with TRBJ2-7; TCRdb's D call, TRBD1, is unchecked because there is no DNA. Germline V gene sequence: CDR1 SEHNR, CDR2 FQNEAQ (reference sequence). This CDR3 is 14 amino acids long. The CDR3 is CASSLAGTALEQYF.

The chain has TRBV2 and TRBJ1-6. The V gene's germline CDR1 is SNHLY and CDR2 FYNNEI. The CDR3 sequence is 16 residues long. CDR3 sequence: CASSEDRTGGNSPLHF.

The chain combines TRBV12-3 or TRBV12-4 with TRBJ1-1; TCRdb's assignment of TRBD1 cannot be checked, as there is no DNA. The length of the CDR3 is 15 residues. The CDR3 loop is CASSSSPTVNTEAFF.

The gene calls are TRBV12-3 or TRBV12-4 and TRBJ2-1; as DNA is missing, the TRBD2 call by TCRdb cannot be tested. The CDR3 extends over 15 amino acids. CDR3 in amino acids: CASSFQTNGRNEQFF.

The rearrangement joins TRBV19 to TRBJ2-3; with no DNA, the TCRdb D assignment of TRBD1 cannot be verified. The CDR3 totals 17 residues. Per the germline V gene, CDR1 is LNHDA and CDR2 is SQIVND (reference sequence). The CDR3 sequence: CASSKYRTGGIADTQYF.

This chain connects TRBV5-1 to TRBJ2-1; TCRdb returns TRBD2, unconfirmable since there is no DNA. The germline V gene encodes CDR1 SGHRS and CDR2 YFSETQ. This CDR3 contains 16 residues. The CDR3 loop is CASSLLVAGGNDEQFF.

The rearrangement uses TRBV7-2 and TRBJ2-7; TCRdb's D call, TRBD2, is unchecked because there is no DNA. Germline V gene data show CDR1 as SGHTA and CDR2 as FQGNSA. The CDR3 has 14 amino acids. The CDR3 here is CASSLTRFGYEQYF.

The gene calls are TRBV7-3 and TRBJ2-7; absent DNA, TCRdb's TRBD1 call cannot be checked. From germline, CDR1 is SGHTA and CDR2 FQGTGA. This CDR3 spans 17 amino acids. The CDR3 here is CASSPSGTGADSYEQYF.

The chain joins TRBV7-2 to TRBJ2-7; TCRdb reports TRBD2, a call that lacks DNA to check it against. This CDR3 is 17 amino acids long. The V gene's germline CDR1 is SGHTA and CDR2 FQGNSA. The CDR3 sequence is CASSLKVWAGVRYEQYF.

The chain joins TRBV12-5 to TRBJ2-2; TCRdb selects TRBD1, and the lack of DNA leaves this call unchecked. CDR3 length equals 17 residues. The germline CDR1 and CDR2 sequences are LGHNT and FRNRAP. CDR3 protein: CASGLSRTGGNTGELFF.

V gene TRBV19 combines with J gene TRBJ2-2; TCRdb lists TRBD2, though no DNA is available to test this call. The CDR3 length is 14 residues. The germline V gene encodes CDR1 LNHDA and CDR2 SQIVND (reference sequence). The CDR3 is CASSEGANTGELFF.

The CDR3 is CAISSGLTTYERYF. The chain joins TRBV10-3 to TRBJ2-7; TCRdb's D call, TRBD1, is unchecked because there is no DNA. CDR1 ENHRY and CDR2 SYGVKD come from the germline V gene. The CDR3 totals 14 residues.